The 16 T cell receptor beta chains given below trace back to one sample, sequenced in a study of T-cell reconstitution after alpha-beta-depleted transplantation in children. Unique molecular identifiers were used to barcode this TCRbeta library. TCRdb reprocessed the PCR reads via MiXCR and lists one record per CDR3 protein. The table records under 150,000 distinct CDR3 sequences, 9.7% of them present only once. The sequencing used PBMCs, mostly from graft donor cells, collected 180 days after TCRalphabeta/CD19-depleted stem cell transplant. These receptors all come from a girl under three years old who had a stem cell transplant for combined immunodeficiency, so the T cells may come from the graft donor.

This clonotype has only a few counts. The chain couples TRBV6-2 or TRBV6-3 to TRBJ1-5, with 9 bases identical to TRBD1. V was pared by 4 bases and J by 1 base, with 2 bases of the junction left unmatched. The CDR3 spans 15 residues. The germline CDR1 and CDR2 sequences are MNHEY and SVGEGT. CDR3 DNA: TGTGCCAGCAGTTGGGGACAGGGAAGCAATCAGCCCCAGCATTTT. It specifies CASSWGQGSNQPQHF.

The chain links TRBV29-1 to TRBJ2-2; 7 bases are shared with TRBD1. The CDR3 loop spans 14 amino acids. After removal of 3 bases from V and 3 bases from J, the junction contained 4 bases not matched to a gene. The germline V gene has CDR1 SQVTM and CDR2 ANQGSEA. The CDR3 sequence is CSVERTGDTGELFF. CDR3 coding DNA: TGCAGCGTTGAGCGGACAGGAGACACCGGGGAGCTGTTTTTT.

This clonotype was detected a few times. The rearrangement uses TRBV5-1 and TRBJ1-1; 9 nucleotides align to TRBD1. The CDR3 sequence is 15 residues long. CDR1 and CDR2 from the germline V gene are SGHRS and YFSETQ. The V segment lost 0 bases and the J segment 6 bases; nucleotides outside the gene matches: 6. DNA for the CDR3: TGCGCCAGCAGCTTGGCCGATGGGACAGGGCCTGAAGCTTTCTTT. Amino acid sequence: CASSLADGTGPEAFF.

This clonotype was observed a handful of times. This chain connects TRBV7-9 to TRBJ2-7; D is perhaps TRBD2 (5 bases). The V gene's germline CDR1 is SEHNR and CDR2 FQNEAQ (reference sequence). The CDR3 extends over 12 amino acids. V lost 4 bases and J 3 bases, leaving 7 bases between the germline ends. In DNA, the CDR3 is TGTGCCAGCAGCTCGGGAAACTACGAGCAGTACTTC. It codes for CASSSGNYEQYF.

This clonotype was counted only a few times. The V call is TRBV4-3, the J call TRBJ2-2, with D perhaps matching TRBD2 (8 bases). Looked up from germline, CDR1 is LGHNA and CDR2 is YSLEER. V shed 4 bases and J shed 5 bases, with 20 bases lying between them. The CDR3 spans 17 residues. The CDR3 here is CASSPRGGRGMTGELFF. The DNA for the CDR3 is TGCGCCAGCAGCCCCCGGGGGGGCAGGGGGATGACCGGGGAGCTGTTTTTT.

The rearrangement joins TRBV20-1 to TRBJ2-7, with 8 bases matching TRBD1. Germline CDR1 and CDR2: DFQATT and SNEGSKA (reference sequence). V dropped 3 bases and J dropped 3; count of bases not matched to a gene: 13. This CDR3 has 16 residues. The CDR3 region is CSASLQGAPGDYEQYF. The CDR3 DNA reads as TGCAGTGCTAGTTTGCAGGGGGCTCCGGGAGACTACGAGCAGTACTTC.

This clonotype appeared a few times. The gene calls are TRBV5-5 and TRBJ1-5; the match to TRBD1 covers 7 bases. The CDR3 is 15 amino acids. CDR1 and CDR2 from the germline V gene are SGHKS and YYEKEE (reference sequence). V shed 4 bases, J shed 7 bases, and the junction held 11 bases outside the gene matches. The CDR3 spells CASSPREDRAQPQHF. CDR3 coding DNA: TGTGCCAGCAGCCCGAGAGAAGACAGGGCCCAGCCCCAGCATTTT.

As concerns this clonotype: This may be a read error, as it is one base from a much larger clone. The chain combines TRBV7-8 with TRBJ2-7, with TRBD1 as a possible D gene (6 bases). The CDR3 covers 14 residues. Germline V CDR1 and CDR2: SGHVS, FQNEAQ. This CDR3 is CASSFLGASYEQCF. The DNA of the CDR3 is TGTGCCAGCAGCTTTTTGGGGGCCTCCTACGAGCAGTGCTTC.

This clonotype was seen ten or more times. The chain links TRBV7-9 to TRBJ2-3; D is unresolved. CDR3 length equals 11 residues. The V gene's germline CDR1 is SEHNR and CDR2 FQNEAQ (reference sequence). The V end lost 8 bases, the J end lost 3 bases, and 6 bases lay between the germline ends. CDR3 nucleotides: TGTGCCAGCGGCGTGACAGATACGCAGTATTTT. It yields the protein CASGVTDTQYF. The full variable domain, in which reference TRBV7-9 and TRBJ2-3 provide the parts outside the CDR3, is DTGVSQNPRHKITKRGQNVTFRCDPISEHNRLYWYRQTLGQGPEFLTYFQNEAQLEKSRLLSDRFSAERPKGSFSTLEIQRTEQGDSAMYLCASGVTDTQYFGPGTRLTVL.

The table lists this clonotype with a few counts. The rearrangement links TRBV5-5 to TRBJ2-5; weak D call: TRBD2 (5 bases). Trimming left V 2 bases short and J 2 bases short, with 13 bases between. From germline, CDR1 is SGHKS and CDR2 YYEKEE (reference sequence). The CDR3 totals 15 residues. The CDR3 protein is CASSFAGRKQETQYF. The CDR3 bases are TGTGCCAGCAGCTTTGCGGGCAGGAAACAAGAGACCCAGTACTTC. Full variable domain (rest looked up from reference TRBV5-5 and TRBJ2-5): DAGVTQSPTHLIKTRGQQVTLRCSPISGHKSVSWYQQVLGQGPQFIFQYYEKEERGRGNFPDRFSARQFPNYSSELNVNALLLGDSALYLCASSFAGRKQETQYFGPGTRLLVL.

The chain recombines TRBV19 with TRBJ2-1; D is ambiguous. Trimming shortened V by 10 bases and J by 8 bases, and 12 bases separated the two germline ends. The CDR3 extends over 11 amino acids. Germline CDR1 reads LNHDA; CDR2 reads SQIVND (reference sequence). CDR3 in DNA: TGTGCCACCACCACAGCTGATGAGCAGTTCTTC. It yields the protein CATTTADEQFF.

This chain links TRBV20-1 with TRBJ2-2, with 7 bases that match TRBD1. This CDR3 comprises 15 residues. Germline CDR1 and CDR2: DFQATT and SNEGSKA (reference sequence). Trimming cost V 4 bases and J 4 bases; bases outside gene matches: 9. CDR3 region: CSATKGAQVTGELFF. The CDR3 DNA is TGCAGTGCTACGAAGGGGGCGCAGGTCACCGGGGAGCTGTTTTTT.

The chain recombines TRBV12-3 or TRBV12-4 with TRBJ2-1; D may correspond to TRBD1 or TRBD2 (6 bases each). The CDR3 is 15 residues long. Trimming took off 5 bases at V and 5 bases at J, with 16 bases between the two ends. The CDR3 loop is CASSPPGGHHNEQFF. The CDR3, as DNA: TGTGCCAGCAGTCCTCCCGGGGGACATCACAATGAGCAGTTCTTC.

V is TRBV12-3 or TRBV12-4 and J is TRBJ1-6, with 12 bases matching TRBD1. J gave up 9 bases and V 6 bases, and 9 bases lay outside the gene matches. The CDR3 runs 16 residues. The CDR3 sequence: CASRSGQGAKSSPLHF. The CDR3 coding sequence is TGTGCCAGCAGGTCGGGACAGGGGGCTAAAAGTTCACCCCTCCACTTT.

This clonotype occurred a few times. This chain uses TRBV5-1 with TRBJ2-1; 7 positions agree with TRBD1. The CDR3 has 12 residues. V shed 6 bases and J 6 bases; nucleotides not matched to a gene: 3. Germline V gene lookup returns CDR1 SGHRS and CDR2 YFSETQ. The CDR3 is CASNYRGNEQFF. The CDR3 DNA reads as TGCGCCAGCAACTACAGGGGCAATGAGCAGTTCTTC.

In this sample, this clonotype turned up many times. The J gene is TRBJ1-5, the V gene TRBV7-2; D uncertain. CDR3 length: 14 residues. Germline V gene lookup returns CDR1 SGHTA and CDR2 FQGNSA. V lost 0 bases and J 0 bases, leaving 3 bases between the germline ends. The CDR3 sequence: CASSLANSNQPQHF. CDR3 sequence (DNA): TGTGCCAGCAGCTTAGCGAATAGCAATCAGCCCCAGCATTTT.